This entry lists 11 T cell receptor beta chains sequenced from one sample in a study of blood T cells in healthy people across ages. Primers used in a second PCR of roughly 7 to 12 cycles were a sample-barcoded 5' primer and a J-beta primer mix. TCRdb called the 5' RACE reads again in MiXCR, with one record for every CDR3 protein. The sample lists approximately 900,000 distinct CDR3 sequences; 29% were seen once. The data were also submitted as part of a second study, on T cells of mothers and their children.

The sequenced sample consisted of blood. The receptors originated from a woman aged 40 to 50 in good health.

This clonotype appeared a few times. This may come from a read error, since a much larger clone is one base off. The chain has TRBV14 and TRBJ1-2; TRBD1 aligns across 7 bases. The germline V gene encodes CDR1 SGHDN and CDR2 FVKESK. CDR3 length equals 13 residues. As DNA, the CDR3 is TGTGCCGGCAGCCTCCTCGGACAGGACGGCTACACCTTC. This encodes CAGSLLGQDGYTF.

This clonotype was seen at least ten times. Compared with germline, one end of the junction differs, possibly owing to a read error. The chain carries TRBV7-2 and TRBJ2-7; D may be TRBD1 (6 bases). The CDR3 contains 16 residues. The V gene's germline CDR1 is SGHTA and CDR2 FQGNSA. The CDR3 loop reads CPSSSRTADMTYEQYF. The DNA of the CDR3 is TGTCCCAGCAGCTCACGGACAGCGGATATGACCTACGAGCAGTACTTC.

Of note for this clonotype: Relative to the germline gene, one junction end is altered; a read error may explain this. The chain carries TRBV7-8 and TRBJ2-7, with D possibly being TRBD2 (7 bases). Judging by the DNA end, TRBJ2-5 fits better; the J call may be wrong. Germline-derived CDR1 and CDR2 are SGHVS and FQNEAQ. The CDR3 consists of 17 residues. In nucleotides, the CDR3 is TGTGCCCGCAGGCCAACTAGGGGGGGACGTGGGATAGAGACCCAGTACTTC. Translated: CARRPTRGGRGIETQYF.

V is TRBV6-4 and J is TRBJ1-1, with a weak D call TRBD1 (6 bases). The germline gives CDR1 MRHNA, CDR2 SNTAGT. Trimming removed 6 bases from V and 4 bases from J, with 15 bases in between. The CDR3 covers 14 residues. For the CDR3, the DNA is TGTGCCAGCAGGGCACAGGGTCAGGGCACTGAAGCTTTCTTT. It codes for CASRAQGQGTEAFF.

This clonotype was counted ten times or more. This sequence joins TRBV5-1 and TRBJ2-4; 8 bases line up with TRBD1. Germline V gene sequence: CDR1 SGHRS, CDR2 YFSETQ. The CDR3 sequence is 15 residues long. J gave up 2 bases and V 3 bases, and 4 bases lay outside the gene matches. DNA of the CDR3: TGCGCCAGCAGCTCGCGACAGGGGTCCAAAAACATTCAGTACTTC. It yields the protein CASSSRQGSKNIQYF.

This clonotype was picked up many times. The CDR3 loop reads CSARVGGAGEQYF. The DNA for the CDR3 is TGCAGTGCTAGAGTCGGGGGGGCCGGAGAGCAGTACTTC. The V call is TRBV20-1, the J call TRBJ2-7; 8 bases align to TRBD2. The germline V gene has CDR1 DFQATT and CDR2 SNEGSKA (reference sequence). The CDR3 spans 13 residues. V lost 1 base, J lost 7 bases, and 6 bases stayed unmatched.

Concerning this clonotype: A much larger clone sits a single nucleotide away, making a read error possible. The chain carries TRBV15 and TRBJ2-1, with 9 bases fitting TRBD1. Germline CDR1 reads LNHNV; CDR2 reads YYDKDF (reference sequence). With 4 bases clipped from V and 10 bases from J, the junction kept 11 bases outside the gene matches. The CDR3 is 15 residues long. CDR3 DNA sequence: TGTGCCACCAGCAAGGCCGGGACAGGGAGCTACGAGCAGTTCTTC. The encoded protein is CATSKAGTGSYEQFF. Drawing the rest from reference TRBV15 and TRBJ2-1, the complete variable domain is DAMVIQNPRYQVTQFGKPVTLSCSQTLNHNVMYWYQQKSSQAPKLLFHYYDKDFNNEADTPDNFQSRRPNTSFCFLDIRSPGLGDTAMYLCATSKAGTGSYEQFFGPGTRLTVL.

A note on this clonotype: The CDR3 carries no conserved terminal phenylalanine or tryptophan, so it likely arises from a read error. The DNA is omitted, as the CDR3 cannot be located on it reliably, and the CDR3 follows TCRdb's listing. The CDR3 region is CASSKASLAKNIQYC. The chain combines TRBV21-1 with TRBJ2-4. TRBV21-1 is given as a pseudogene. Counting both end residues, the CDR3 totals 15 amino acids.

This clonotype has just a few counts. The chain joins TRBV20-1 to TRBJ2-1, with D perhaps TRBD2 (5 bases). The V and J ends lost 6 bases and 10 bases respectively, with 16 bases between them. Germline V lookup: CDR1 DFQATT, CDR2 SNEGSKA (reference sequence). This CDR3 spans 12 amino acids. The CDR3 region has the DNA TGCAGTGCCCAGACGGGGTTTAAAGAGCAGTTCTTC. It codes for CSAQTGFKEQFF.

A note on this clonotype: This clone may be a read error of a much larger clone one base away. V gene TRBV12-3 or TRBV12-4 combines with J gene TRBJ2-5; 9 bases map to TRBD1. V shed 6 bases and J 0 bases; nucleotides not matched to a gene: 11. The CDR3 extends over 17 amino acids. In DNA, the CDR3 is TGTGCCAGCAGCCCCGGGACAGGGAGTGAGTACCAAGAGACCCAGTACTTC. As protein: CASSPGTGSEYQETQYF.

This clonotype was seen a handful of times. This sequence joins TRBV30 and TRBJ2-3; D may match TRBD1 or TRBD2 (5 bases each). The CDR3 sequence is 14 residues long. V was shortened by 1 base and J by 5 bases, with 13 bases between the two germline ends. The germline gives CDR1 GTSNPN, CDR2 SVGIG (reference sequence). The CDR3: CAWSEGTQGDTQYF. CDR3 nucleotide sequence: TGTGCCTGGAGTGAGGGGACCCAAGGAGATACGCAGTATTTT. The whole variable domain, remainder taken from reference TRBV30 and TRBJ2-3, is SQTIHQWPATLVQPVGSPLSLECTVEGTSNPNLYWYRQAAGRGLQLLFYSVGIGQISSEVPQNLSASRPQDRQFILSSKKLLLSDSGFYLCAWSEGTQGDTQYFGPGTRLTVL.